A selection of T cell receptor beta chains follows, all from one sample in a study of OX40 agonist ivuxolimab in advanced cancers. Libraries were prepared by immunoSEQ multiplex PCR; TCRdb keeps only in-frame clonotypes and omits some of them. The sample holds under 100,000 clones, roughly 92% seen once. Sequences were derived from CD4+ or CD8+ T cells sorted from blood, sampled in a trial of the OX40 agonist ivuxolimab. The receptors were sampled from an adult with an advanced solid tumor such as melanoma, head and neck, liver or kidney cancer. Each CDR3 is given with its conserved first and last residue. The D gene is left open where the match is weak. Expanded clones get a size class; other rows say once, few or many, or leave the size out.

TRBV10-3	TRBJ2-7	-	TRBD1	TGTGCCATCAGTGTGGACAGGGCCCGATTCGAGCAGTACTTC	CAISVDRARFEQYF
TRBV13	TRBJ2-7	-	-	TGTGCCAGCAGCTACACGGATTTTGTCGAGCAGTACTTC	CASSYTDFVEQYF
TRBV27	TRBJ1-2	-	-	TGTGCCAGCAGTCGACAGGATGTACTTGATGGCTACACCTTC	CASSRQDVLDGYTF
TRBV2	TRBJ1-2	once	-	TGTGCCAGCAGTGAGGACAGCTTGTATGGCTACACCTTC	CASSEDSLYGYTF
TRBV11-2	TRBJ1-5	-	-	TGTGCCAGAAACTTTTTAGGACACTACATTTATAGCAATCAGCCCCAGCATTTT	CARNFLGHYIYSNQPQHF
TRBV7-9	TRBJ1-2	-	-	TGTGCCAGCAGCTTGGCCGCCGACTACACCTTC	CASSLAADYTF
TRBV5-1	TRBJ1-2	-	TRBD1	TGCGCCAGCAGTACAGGGGGCGCGGGTGGAGGCTACACCTTC	CASSTGGAGGGYTF
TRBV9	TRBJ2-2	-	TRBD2	TGTGCCAGTGGCCTAGCGGGAGGGAACACCGGGGAGCTGTTTTTT	CASGLAGGNTGELFF
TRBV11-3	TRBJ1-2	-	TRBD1	TGTGCCAGCAGCTTAGAAAGAGACAGGGATGATGGCTACACCTTC	CASSLERDRDDGYTF
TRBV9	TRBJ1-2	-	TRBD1	TGTGCCAGCAGCGCTGGGACAGGGGGGGTAGGTGGCTACACCTTC	CASSAGTGGVGGYTF
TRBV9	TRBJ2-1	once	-	TGTGCCAGCAGCGTATCGAGGAACAATGAGCAGTTCTTC	CASSVSRNNEQFF
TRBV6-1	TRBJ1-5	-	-	TGTGCCAGCAGTGGCCCCTCCATCGGGGGCAGCAATCAGCCCCAGCATTTT	CASSGPSIGGSNQPQHF
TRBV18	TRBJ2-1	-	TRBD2	TGTGCCAGCTCACGGTGGGGGGGTGAGCAGTTCTTC	CASSRWGGEQFF
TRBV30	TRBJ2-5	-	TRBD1	TGTGCCTGGAGTGTCGGGACAGGGGGCACCGAGACCCAGTACTTC	CAWSVGTGGTETQYF
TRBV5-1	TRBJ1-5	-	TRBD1	TGCGCCAGCAGCCTGGACAGGGGCTTAAATCAGCCCCAGCATTTT	CASSLDRGLNQPQHF
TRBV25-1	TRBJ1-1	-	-	TGTGCCAGCAGTAGAACAGTGATGAACACTGAAGCTTTCTTT	CASSRTVMNTEAFF
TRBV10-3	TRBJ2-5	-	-	TGTGCCATCAGGGCTAGCGCACCACAAGAGACCCAGTACTTC	CAIRASAPQETQYF
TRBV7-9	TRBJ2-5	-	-	TGTGCCAGCAGCTTAGCGTTGGGGACCCAGTACTTC	CASSLALGTQYF
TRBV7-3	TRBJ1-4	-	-	TGTGCCAGCAGCCAAAGTCCTAATGAAAAACTGTTTTTT	CASSQSPNEKLFF
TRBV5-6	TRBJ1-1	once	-	TGTGCCAGCAGCTTTCAGGGACGGATGAACACTGAAGCTTTCTTT	CASSFQGRMNTEAFF
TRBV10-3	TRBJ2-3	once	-	TGTGCCAGCAGAGAGGGGGAGGCAGATACGCAGTATTTT	CASREGEADTQYF
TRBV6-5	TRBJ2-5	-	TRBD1	TGTGCCAGCAGTTACACTCCGGGACAGGGGCAAGAGACCCAGTACTTC	CASSYTPGQGQETQYF
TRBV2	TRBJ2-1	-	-	TGTGCCAGCAGTGAGAGTCCCCAGCCTTTAAATGAGCAGTTCTTC	CASSESPQPLNEQFF
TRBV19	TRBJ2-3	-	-	TGTGCCAGTAGTATTTCAGGAGGGGGGTACACAGATACGCAGTATTTT	CASSISGGGYTDTQYF
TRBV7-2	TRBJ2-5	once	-	TGTGCCAGCAGCTTATCCCCAAGCAGGGCAACCGTACAAGAGACCCAGTACTTC	CASSLSPSRATVQETQYF
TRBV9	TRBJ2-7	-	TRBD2	TGTGCCAGCAGCGTAGCCGGGACTAGCTACGAGCAGTACTTC	CASSVAGTSYEQYF
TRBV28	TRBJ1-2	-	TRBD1	TGTGCCAGCAGGAGGGGGACAGGGTATGGCTACACCTTC	CASRRGTGYGYTF
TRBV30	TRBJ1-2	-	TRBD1	TGTGCCTGGAGGGGGACAGGGGAAGGCTACACCTTC	CAWRGTGEGYTF
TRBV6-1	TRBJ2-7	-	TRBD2	TGTGCCAGCAGGGTTAGCGGGAAAGCCGGGCAGTACTTC	CASRVSGKAGQYF
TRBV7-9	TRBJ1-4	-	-	TGTGCCAGCAGCCGCGGACCTAATGAAAAACTGTTTTTT	CASSRGPNEKLFF
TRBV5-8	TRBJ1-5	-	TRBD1	TGTGCCAGCAGCCCGGGACAGGGGAGCAATCAGCCCCAGCATTTT	CASSPGQGSNQPQHF
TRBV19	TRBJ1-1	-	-	TGTGCCAGTAGACCGGGACAATTGAACACTGAAGCTTTCTTT	CASRPGQLNTEAFF
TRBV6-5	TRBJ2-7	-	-	TGTGCCAGCAGATTCGGGACCGCTACTTCCTACGAGCAGTACTTC	CASRFGTATSYEQYF
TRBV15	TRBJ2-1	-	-	TGTGCCACCAGCACAGGGGGGCTCTACAATGAGCAGTTCTTC	CATSTGGLYNEQFF
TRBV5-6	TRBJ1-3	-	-	TGTGCCAGCAGCTCCCCAAAGGGGGGCGGAAACACCATATATTTT	CASSSPKGGGNTIYF
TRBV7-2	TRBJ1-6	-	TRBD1	TGTGCCAGCAGCCCATGGACAGGGCAATGGTCACCCCTCCACTTT	CASSPWTGQWSPLHF
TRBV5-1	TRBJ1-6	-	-	TGCGCCAGCAGCTTGGGGGCAGGGGCCAATTCACCCCTCCACTTT	CASSLGAGANSPLHF
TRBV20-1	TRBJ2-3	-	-	TGCAGTTGCGTCCTCACAGATACGCAGTATTTT	CSCVLTDTQYF
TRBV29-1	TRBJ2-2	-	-	TGCAGCGTTGAAAGGGGGGGCCGAACCGGAGAGCTGTTTTTT	CSVERGGRTGELFF
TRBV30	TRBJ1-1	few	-	TGTGCCTGGAGTGTCGGTCCCAGGGTGGGCGAAGCTTTCTTT	CAWSVGPRVGEAFF
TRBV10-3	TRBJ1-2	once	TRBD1	TGTGCCATCAGTTTCGGGACAGGGGAGGACTATGGCTACACCTTC	CAISFGTGEDYGYTF
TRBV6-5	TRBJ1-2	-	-	TGTGCCAGCAGTTACTCTCAGGGTGGCTATGGCTACACCTTC	CASSYSQGGYGYTF
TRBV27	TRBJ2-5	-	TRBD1	TGTGCCAGCAGTTTAGGACAGGTCGAGACCCAGTACTTC	CASSLGQVETQYF
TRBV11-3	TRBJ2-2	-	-	TGTGCCAGCAGCTTAGCGTACTCCGGGGAGCTGTTTTTT	CASSLAYSGELFF
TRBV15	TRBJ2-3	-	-	TGTGCCACCAGCAGAGGAGGTGGGACTAGCACAGATACGCAGTATTTT	CATSRGGGTSTDTQYF
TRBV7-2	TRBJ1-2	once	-	TGTGCCAGCAGCTTTACAGCAACCTATGGCTACACCTTC	CASSFTATYGYTF
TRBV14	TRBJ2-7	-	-	TGTGCCAGCAGCCAAGGCGCTAGTTACGAGCAGTACTTC	CASSQGASYEQYF
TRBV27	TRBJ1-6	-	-	TGTGCCAGCAGTTTTGATCCAAAGGGGAATTCACCCCTCCACTTT	CASSFDPKGNSPLHF
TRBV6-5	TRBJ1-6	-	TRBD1	TGTGCCGTCGGAGGGGGCAACAATTCACCCCTCCACTTT	CAVGGGNNSPLHF
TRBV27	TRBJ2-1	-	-	TGTGCCAGCAGTGAGCGCAATGGGGGCAATGAGCAGTTCTTC	CASSERNGGNEQFF